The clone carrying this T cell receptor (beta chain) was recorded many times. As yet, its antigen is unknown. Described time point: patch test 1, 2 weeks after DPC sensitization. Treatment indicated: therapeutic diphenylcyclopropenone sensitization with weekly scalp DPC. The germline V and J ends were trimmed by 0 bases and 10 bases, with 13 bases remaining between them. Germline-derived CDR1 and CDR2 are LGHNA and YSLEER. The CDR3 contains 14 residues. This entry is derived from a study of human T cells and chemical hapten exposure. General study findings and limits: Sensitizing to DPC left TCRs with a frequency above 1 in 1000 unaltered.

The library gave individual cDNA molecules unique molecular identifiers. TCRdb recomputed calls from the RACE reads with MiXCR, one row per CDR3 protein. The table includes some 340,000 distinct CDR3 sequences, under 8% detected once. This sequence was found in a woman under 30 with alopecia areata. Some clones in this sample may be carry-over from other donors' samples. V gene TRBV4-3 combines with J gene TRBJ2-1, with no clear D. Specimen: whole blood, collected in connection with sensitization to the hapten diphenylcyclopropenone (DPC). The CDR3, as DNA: TGCGCCAGCAGCCAAGATCCCTGGGTTGGAGAGCAGTTCTTC. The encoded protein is CASSQDPWVGEQFF.